What follows describes a single T cell receptor (beta chain). This CDR3 is built from 18 residues. CDR1 and CDR2 (germline): SGDLS, YYNGEE. V gave up 4 bases and J gave up 1 base; unmatched junction bases: 10. The data were obtained in a study of blood T cell repertoires in COVID-19. Looking at the study overall: COVID-19 samples from acute and convalescent phases originated in the United States, Italy and Spain. Sources were T cells, B-cell-depleted T cells, or PBMCs; the material itself was cDNA or gDNA.

Original methodology: Reference gene primer amplification gave nucleated cell count estimates. Measured with immunoSEQ multiplex PCR; TCRdb has only the in-frame clones, and not every one. V and J calls and clone size follow that table, whereas D and trimming were derived from the DNA. The repertoire consists of 200,000 or so clones, with roughly 85% occurring once and the leading ten covering more than 3%. This sequence originates from a man aged 55 to 70 with acute or convalescent COVID-19. The sequenced sample was peripheral blood. This sequence joins TRBV9 and TRBJ2-1; 11 bases are a match to TRBD2. This CDR3 reads CASSLGTSGLPSYNEQFF. In DNA, the CDR3 is TGTGCCAGCAGCCTCGGGACTAGCGGACTTCCATCCTACAATGAGCAGTTCTTC.